The 21 T cell receptor beta chains listed next were all sequenced from one sample in a study of Ad26.COV2.S vaccination and SARS-CoV-2 variants. Treatment denoted: some 20 received Ad26.COV2.S at low or high dose, single or two shots; about 5 received placebo; per-sample allocation not given. Collection of the samples took place on day 63 after the first injection of vaccine or placebo. Using immunoSEQ multiplex PCR, the repertoire was profiled, and TCRdb retains in-frame clones only, with some absent. The sample yields more than 300,000 clones, about 86% seen once. The sequencing here drew on peripheral blood, taken in a trial of Ad26.COV2.S vaccine versus placebo. The receptors here all came from a person between 18 and 65 years old who received the Ad26.COV2.S COVID-19 vaccine or a placebo.

This clone was seen just once. The chain combines TRBV4-2 with TRBJ1-2; D uncertain. Per germline, CDR1 LGHNA and CDR2 YNFKEQ. V dropped 0 bases and J dropped 5 bases, with 19 bases sitting between them. There are 17 residues in the CDR3. Here the CDR3 DNA reads TGTGCCAGCAGCCAAGATCCCCAAATCAAGCGATCATATGGCTACACCTTC. Protein sequence: CASSQDPQIKRSYGYTF.

The rearrangement joins TRBV29-1 to TRBJ1-2; D is undetermined. The germline CDR1 and CDR2 sequences are SQVTM and ANQGSEA. Between the trimmed V and J ends, which lost 4 bases and 8 bases, there was a span of 8 bases. The CDR3 contains 10 residues. The CDR3 bases are TGCAGCGTTGGTGGGGTCGGCTACACCTTC. Its translation: CSVGGVGYTF.

Note on this clone: The same CDR3 is also encoded by other DNA sequences in this sample. The CDR3: CASSFSGNTIYF. The CDR3 coding sequence is TGTGCCAGCAGTTTCTCTGGAAACACCATATATTTT. This chain connects TRBV7-2 to TRBJ1-3; D uncertain. V was cut by 6 bases and J by 0 bases, with 3 bases left in between. The CDR3 is 12 amino acids. CDR1 SGHTA and CDR2 FQGNSA come from the germline V gene.

In its sample, this clone was seen a few times. This chain uses TRBV5-4 with TRBJ1-3; 9 bases line up with TRBD1. With V trimmed by 4 bases and J by 4 bases, 9 bases remained unmatched. Germline CDR1 reads SGHNT; CDR2 reads YYREEE (reference sequence). This CDR3 is 16 amino acids long. CDR3 region: CASSTGDRVSGNTIYF. For the CDR3, the DNA is TGTGCCAGCAGCACCGGGGACAGGGTGAGCGGAAACACCATATATTTT. The variable domain in full, with the rest retrieved from reference TRBV5-4 and TRBJ1-3, is ETGVTQSPTHLIKTRGQQVTLRCSSQSGHNTVSWYQQALGQGPQFIFQYYREEENGRGNFPPRFSGLQFPNYSSELNVNALELDDSALYLCASSTGDRVSGNTIYFGEGSWLTVV.

This chain joins TRBV10-2 and TRBJ1-2; D possibly corresponds to TRBD1 (5 bases). The germline CDR1 and CDR2 sequences are WSHSY and SAAADI. The V and J ends lost 3 bases and 1 base respectively, with 18 bases between them. This CDR3 contains 17 residues. The CDR3: CASSERDERRFNYGYTF. In DNA form, the CDR3 reads TGCGCCAGCAGTGAACGGGACGAACGCAGATTTAACTATGGCTACACCTTC.

This clone has just a few counts. The chain couples TRBV5-1 to TRBJ1-4, with TRBD1 matching 11 bases. V shed 4 bases and J 5 bases; nucleotides not matched to a gene: 7. Germline V gene sequence: CDR1 SGHRS, CDR2 YFSETQ. CDR3 length: 16 amino acids. CDR3 residues: CASSGAGTGGNEKLFF. The CDR3 DNA reads TGCGCCAGCAGCGGGGCCGGGACAGGGGGGAATGAAAAACTGTTTTTT. The complete variable domain, with remaining parts taken from reference TRBV5-1 and TRBJ1-4, reads KAGVTQTPRYLIKTRGQQVTLSCSPISGHRSVSWYQQTPGQGLQFLFEYFSETQRNKGNFPGRFSGRQFSNSRSEMNVSTLELGDSALYLCASSGAGTGGNEKLFFGSGTQLSVL.

The V gene is TRBV4-2, the J gene TRBJ1-2, with 9 bases identical to TRBD1. V lost 2 bases and J lost 4; bases outside the gene matches: 11. Germline-derived CDR1 and CDR2 are LGHNA and YNFKEQ. The CDR3 sequence is 17 residues long. The CDR3 DNA reads as TGTGCCAGCAGCCAAAGGCCGGGACAGGGAGAACCCTATGGCTACACCTTC. Protein product: CASSQRPGQGEPYGYTF.

The chain employs TRBV5-1 and TRBJ1-6; perhaps TRBD1 as D (5 bases). CDR3 length: 15 amino acids. Looked up from germline, CDR1 is SGHRS and CDR2 is YFSETQ. With 2 bases removed from V and 9 bases from J, the gap between germline ends came to 15 bases. The CDR3 DNA reads as TGCGCCAGCAGCTTCGGGGATGGGGGTAGTTCACCCCTCCACTTT. This encodes CASSFGDGGSSPLHF.

This sequence joins TRBV30 and TRBJ2-2; D is undetermined. The V end lost 2 bases, the J end lost 6 bases, and 16 bases lay between the germline ends. The CDR3 spans 15 residues. CDR1 is GTSNPN and CDR2 is SVGIG in the germline V gene (reference sequence). The CDR3 reads CAWSPQNGVSGELFF. The CDR3 DNA follows: TGTGCCTGGAGTCCCCAAAATGGGGTTTCCGGGGAGCTGTTTTTT.

The J gene is TRBJ2-7, the V gene TRBV4-1; the D gene could be TRBD1 or TRBD2 (5 bases each). Trimming shortened V by 0 bases and J by 3 bases, and 18 bases separated the two germline ends. CDR3 length equals 17 residues. From germline, CDR1 is MGHRA and CDR2 YSYEKL. CDR3 nucleotides: TGCGCCAGCAGCCAAGATCGGGGCAGCCGGGGCTACTACGAGCAGTACTTC. Amino acid sequence: CASSQDRGSRGYYEQYF.

V is TRBV12-2 and J is TRBJ1-5. TRBV12-2 is an annotated pseudogene. This CDR3 region has 15 residues. The CDR3 is CASRSGWGTLQPQHF. The DNA of the CDR3 is TGTGCAAGTCGCTCGGGCTGGGGGACTCTCCAGCCCCAGCATTTT.

The V call is TRBV19, the J call TRBJ1-2; maybe TRBD1 (6 bases). Germline V gives CDR1 LNHDA, CDR2 SQIVND (reference sequence). V was pared by 8 bases and J by 4 bases, with 14 bases between. The CDR3 runs 13 residues. CDR3 amino acids: CASGRGPAYGYTF. In DNA form, the CDR3 reads TGTGCCAGTGGCCGGGGGCCCGCCTATGGCTACACCTTC.

The rearrangement links TRBV2 to TRBJ1-2; a weak D match, TRBD1 (5 bases). The CDR3 has 14 residues. V dropped 2 bases and J dropped 8 bases, with 15 bases sitting between them. Germline V gene data show CDR1 as SNHLY and CDR2 as FYNNEI. CDR3 bases: TGTGCCAGCAGTGAACCCAGGGTACGAGGGGGCTACACCTTC. Residues: CASSEPRVRGGYTF.

The V gene is TRBV7-2, the J gene TRBJ2-1; 7 bases agree with TRBD2. CDR1 and CDR2 (germline): SGHTA, FQGNSA. J gave up 5 bases and V 7 bases, and 11 bases lay outside the gene matches. The CDR3 is made up of 15 amino acids. The CDR3 nucleotides read TGTGCCAGCAACGACCGGCGGGGGTCAAACAATGAGCAGTTCTTC. Amino acids: CASNDRRGSNNEQFF.

DNA of the CDR3: TGTGCCAGCAGCCCCTGGACAGGGGGGATGAACTATGGCTACACCTTC. This gives the protein CASSPWTGGMNYGYTF. V is TRBV6-2 or TRBV6-3 and J is TRBJ1-2, with 10 positions matching TRBD1. J was trimmed by 2 bases and V by 6 bases; bases with no gene match: 9. The CDR3 extends over 16 amino acids. Germline CDR1 is MNHEY and CDR2 is SVGEGT.

The chain is built from TRBV14 and TRBJ2-7; D is possibly TRBD2 (7 bases). Trimming removed 0 bases from V and 0 bases from J, with 12 bases in between. The CDR3 length is 16 residues. The germline gives CDR1 SGHDN, CDR2 FVKESK. The CDR3 protein is CASSQDWGGPSYEQYF. The CDR3 nucleotides read TGTGCCAGCAGCCAAGATTGGGGGGGGCCCTCCTACGAGCAGTACTTC.

This clone has just one count. The rearrangement links TRBV7-2 to TRBJ2-2; D gene unclear. The CDR3 is 12 amino acids. The ends were cut back, 4 bases at V and 6 bases at J, with 6 bases in the middle. CDR1 and CDR2 from the germline V gene are SGHTA and FQGNSA. This CDR3 reads CASSSLPGELFF. CDR3 coding DNA: TGTGCCAGCAGCTCCTTGCCCGGGGAGCTGTTTTTT.

The rearrangement links TRBV27 to TRBJ2-5; D ambiguous. Germline CDR1 reads MNHEY; CDR2 reads SMNVEV (reference sequence). The CDR3 has 14 amino acids. V was clipped by 8 bases and J by 3 bases, with 16 bases between them. As DNA, the CDR3 is TGTGCCAGCGCAAGGATGACCGCCGAAGAGACCCAGTACTTC. Protein product: CASARMTAEETQYF.

This clone came up a few times. The CDR3 coding sequence is TGTGCCAGCAGCAAAGACGGACTCTCCTACAATGAGCAGTTCTTC. Amino acids: CASSKDGLSYNEQFF. The chain recombines TRBV7-9 with TRBJ2-1; perhaps TRBD2 as D (5 bases). This CDR3 contains 15 residues. Germline V lookup: CDR1 SEHNR, CDR2 FQNEAQ (reference sequence). Trimming removed 5 bases at V and 0 bases at J, with 11 bases between.

V gene TRBV11-2 combines with J gene TRBJ1-5, with D tentatively TRBD1 (5 bases). The CDR3 totals 11 residues. V was shortened by 8 bases and J by 7 bases, with 9 bases between the two germline ends. Germline assignment: CDR1 SGHAT and CDR2 FQNNGV. CDR3 coding DNA: TGTGCCAGCGGGACCAAGCAGCCCCAGCATTTT. Its translation: CASGTKQPQHF. The whole variable domain, filled in from reference TRBV11-2 and TRBJ1-5, reads EAGVAQSPRYKIIEKRQSVAFWCNPISGHATLYWYQQILGQGPKLLIQFQNNGVVDDSQLPKDRFSAERLKGVDSTLKIQPAKLEDSAVYLCASGTKQPQHFGDGTRLSIL.

The chain recombines TRBV7-9 with TRBJ2-5, with 10 bases fitting TRBD2. This CDR3 is built from 15 residues. V shed 2 bases and J 4 bases; nucleotides not matched to a gene: 4. CDR1 and CDR2 from the germline V gene are SEHNR and FQNEAQ (reference sequence). CDR3 in amino acids: CASSLSLAGRETQYF. In nucleotides, the CDR3 is TGTGCCAGCAGCTTATCACTAGCGGGACGAGAGACCCAGTACTTC.